A selection of T cell receptor beta chains follows, all from one sample in a study of lymphopenia after photon versus proton radiotherapy. Clones were read by immunoSEQ multiplex PCR, and TCRdb kept only the in-frame ones, dropping some. The sample has 40,000 to 45,000 clones, around 81% seen once; the top ten hold 20% to 25%. This material consisted of peripheral blood, taken from a patient treated with proton-based radiotherapy. Receptors were obtained from an older woman with pancreatic cancer. CDR3s include the opening cysteine and the closing phenylalanine or tryptophan.

cdr3_length: 13; v_call: TRBV29-1; j_call: TRBJ1-2; cdr3_aa: CSVVAGLRYGYTF
cdr3_length: 15; v_call: TRBV7-2; j_call: TRBJ2-2; cdr3_aa: CASSLAQGGVGELFF
cdr3_length: 14; v_call: TRBV30; j_call: TRBJ2-7; cdr3_aa: CAWSASDISYEQYF
cdr3_length: 15; v_call: TRBV19; j_call: TRBJ1-2; cdr3_aa: CASSGPIGVGKGYTF
cdr3_length: 15; v_call: TRBV4-3; j_call: TRBJ2-1; cdr3_aa: CASSPWARDHNEQFF
cdr3_length: 15; v_call: TRBV6-6; j_call: TRBJ1-6; cdr3_aa: CASSSLAGGRSPLHF
cdr3_length: 15; v_call: TRBV9; j_call: TRBJ2-1; cdr3_aa: CASSLSDSRYNEQFF
cdr3_length: 11; v_call: TRBV5-1; j_call: TRBJ2-1; cdr3_aa: CASSYGYEQFF
cdr3_length: 14; v_call: TRBV14; j_call: TRBJ2-3; cdr3_aa: CASSPLAVTDTQYF
cdr3_length: 13; v_call: TRBV4-2; j_call: TRBJ2-7; cdr3_aa: CASSQGGTSEQYF
cdr3_length: 15; v_call: TRBV19; j_call: TRBJ1-4; cdr3_aa: CASSTRRQGNEKLFF
cdr3_length: 13; v_call: TRBV30; j_call: TRBJ2-7; cdr3_aa: CAWSAHTGNEQYF
cdr3_length: 16; v_call: TRBV4-1; j_call: TRBJ2-3; cdr3_aa: CASSQDEVTSTDTQYF
cdr3_length: 15; v_call: TRBV5-5; j_call: TRBJ2-1; cdr3_aa: CASSLVLAGVHEQFF
cdr3_length: 19; v_call: TRBV15; j_call: TRBJ1-6; cdr3_aa: CATSRKRDRGTSTYSPLHF
cdr3_length: 18; v_call: TRBV10-2; j_call: TRBJ2-3; cdr3_aa: CASSERSSGTPLTDTQYF
cdr3_length: 17; v_call: TRBV7-2; j_call: TRBJ2-7; cdr3_aa: CASGEGRSTSGNHEQYF
cdr3_length: 16; v_call: TRBV7-9; j_call: TRBJ2-3; cdr3_aa: CASGLTSGASTDTQYF
cdr3_length: 14; v_call: TRBV18; j_call: TRBJ2-5; cdr3_aa: CASSPIDSQETQYF
cdr3_length: 16; v_call: TRBV7-3; j_call: TRBJ2-1; cdr3_aa: CASSPGWEASYNEQFF
cdr3_length: 11; v_call: TRBV30; j_call: TRBJ2-5; cdr3_aa: CAWSVLETQYF
cdr3_length: 16; v_call: TRBV11-2; j_call: TRBJ2-2; cdr3_aa: CASSLVFGGNTGELFF
cdr3_length: 12; v_call: TRBV18; j_call: TRBJ1-1; cdr3_aa: CASSDRDTEAFF
cdr3_length: 14; v_call: TRBV6-6; j_call: TRBJ1-5; cdr3_aa: CASRMSGANQPQHF
cdr3_length: 15; v_call: TRBV10-3; j_call: TRBJ1-5; cdr3_aa: CAISGPETENQPQHF
cdr3_length: 15; v_call: TRBV7-8; j_call: TRBJ2-7; cdr3_aa: CASSLRREKAYEQYF
cdr3_length: 14; v_call: TRBV18; j_call: TRBJ1-1; cdr3_aa: CASSPVDRATEAFF
cdr3_length: 12; v_call: TRBV29-1; j_call: TRBJ2-1; cdr3_aa: CSVNINYNEQFF
cdr3_length: 16; v_call: TRBV28; j_call: TRBJ1-3; cdr3_aa: CASSGRGISAGNTIYF
cdr3_length: 12; v_call: TRBV18; j_call: TRBJ2-5; cdr3_aa: CASSPFGETQYF
cdr3_length: 12; v_call: TRBV6-1; j_call: TRBJ2-2; cdr3_aa: CASRPSSGELFF
cdr3_length: 13; v_call: TRBV30; j_call: TRBJ2-7; cdr3_aa: CAWSRGVSYEQYF
cdr3_length: 13; v_call: TRBV2; j_call: TRBJ2-4; cdr3_aa: CASSLGTQNIQYF
cdr3_length: 17; v_call: TRBV4-1; j_call: TRBJ1-5; cdr3_aa: CASSQDPQGAQNQPQHF
cdr3_length: 14; v_call: TRBV11-3; j_call: TRBJ2-7; cdr3_aa: CASSLGGGTYEQYF
cdr3_length: 13; v_call: TRBV7-8; j_call: TRBJ1-5; cdr3_aa: CASRPDSNQPQHF
cdr3_length: 15; v_call: TRBV28; j_call: TRBJ1-5; cdr3_aa: CASRTSGTGSQPQHF
cdr3_length: 15; v_call: TRBV5-1; j_call: TRBJ2-2; cdr3_aa: CASSLGTVNTGELFF
cdr3_length: 15; v_call: TRBV6-5; j_call: TRBJ2-1; cdr3_aa: CASSYTAGDYNEQFF
cdr3_length: 19; v_call: TRBV6-1; j_call: TRBJ1-4; cdr3_aa: CASSEVTPGQIATNEKLFF
cdr3_length: 14; v_call: TRBV10-3; j_call: TRBJ2-3; cdr3_aa: CAISARDSTDTQYF
cdr3_length: 17; v_call: TRBV19; j_call: TRBJ2-2; cdr3_aa: CASSIDRGQGWTGELFF
cdr3_length: 14; v_call: TRBV10-3; j_call: TRBJ2-2; cdr3_aa: CAIRGTSGNGELFF
cdr3_length: 14; v_call: TRBV6-4; j_call: TRBJ2-3; cdr3_aa: CASSDRVGTDTQYF
cdr3_length: 20; v_call: TRBV5-1; j_call: TRBJ2-1; cdr3_aa: CASSLVGGLAGAAIYNEQFF
cdr3_length: 16; v_call: TRBV9; j_call: TRBJ1-3; cdr3_aa: CASSVGGTGSGNTIYF
cdr3_length: 16; v_call: TRBV27; j_call: TRBJ2-1; cdr3_aa: CASSLVGPTSYNEQFF
cdr3_length: 15; v_call: TRBV29-1; j_call: TRBJ2-3; cdr3_aa: CSVVRVAASTDTQYF
cdr3_length: 14; v_call: TRBV7-9; j_call: TRBJ1-2; cdr3_aa: CASSLGAENYGYTF
cdr3_length: 14; v_call: TRBV19; j_call: TRBJ1-1; cdr3_aa: CASSHIDRDTEAFF
cdr3_length: 13; v_call: TRBV29-1; j_call: TRBJ1-4; cdr3_aa: CSVEEGADEKLFF